This T cell receptor (beta chain) was observed in a study of OX40 agonist ivuxolimab in advanced cancers. Only in-frame clones appear in the TCRdb table, and some are missing; sequencing was by immunoSEQ multiplex PCR. The sample shows about 110,000 clones, more than 70% of them seen only once. Germline V gene lookup returns CDR1 SGHTS and CDR2 YDEGEE. Trimming took 4 bases from V and 7 from J, leaving 15 bases between them. This CDR3 is built from 15 residues. The chain has TRBV5-8 and TRBJ1-6; D is ambiguous. The source is an adult with an advanced solid tumor such as melanoma, head and neck, liver or kidney cancer. The material was CD4+ or CD8+ T cells sorted from blood, obtained in a trial of the OX40 agonist ivuxolimab. The CDR3 loop is CASSLGPAGNSPLHF. CDR3 nucleotides: TGTGCCAGCAGCCTTGGACCGGCCGGGAATTCACCCCTCCACTTT.